This record concerns one TCR beta chain sequence. This specimen comes from a study of blood T cell repertoires in COVID-19. Study summary: Some COVID-19 samples were acute and others convalescent; all came from the United States, Italy and Spain. Nucleic acid was either cDNA or gDNA, and it came from T cells, B-cell-depleted T cells, or PBMCs.

Original data processing: Cell counts per sample came from amplifying reference gene primers. Assay: immunoSEQ multiplex PCR; the TCRdb copy retains only in-frame clones and omits some. From that table come the V and J calls and clone size; the DNA was used to work out D and trimming. This table holds 250,000 or so clones, about four fifths found once. V was trimmed by 6 bases and J by 4 bases, leaving 13 bases between them. CDR3 length: 14 amino acids. Germline V gives CDR1 LNHDA, CDR2 SQIVND (reference sequence). The sequencing sample was made of peripheral blood. V usage is TRBV19 and J usage is TRBJ1-5; possible D gene TRBD1, 5 bases. The source of this sequence is a woman aged 40 to 50 who had recovered from COVID-19. The CDR3 sequence: CASSTDKFNQPQHF. The CDR3 DNA reads TGTGCCAGTAGCACGGACAAATTTAATCAGCCCCAGCATTTT.